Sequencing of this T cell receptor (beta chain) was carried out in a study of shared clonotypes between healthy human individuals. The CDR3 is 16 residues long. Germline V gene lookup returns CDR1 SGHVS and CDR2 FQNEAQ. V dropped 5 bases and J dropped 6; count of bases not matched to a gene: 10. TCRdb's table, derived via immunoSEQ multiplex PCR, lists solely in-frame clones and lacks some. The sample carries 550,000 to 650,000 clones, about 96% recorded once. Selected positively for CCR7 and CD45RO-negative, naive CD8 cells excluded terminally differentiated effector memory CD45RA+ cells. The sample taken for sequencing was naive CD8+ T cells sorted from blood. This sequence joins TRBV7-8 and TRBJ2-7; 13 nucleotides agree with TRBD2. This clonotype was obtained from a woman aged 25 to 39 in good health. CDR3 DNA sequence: TGTGCCAGCAGCAAAGGAAGGACTAGCGGGAGTGGCGAGCAGTACTTC. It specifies CASSKGRTSGSGEQYF.